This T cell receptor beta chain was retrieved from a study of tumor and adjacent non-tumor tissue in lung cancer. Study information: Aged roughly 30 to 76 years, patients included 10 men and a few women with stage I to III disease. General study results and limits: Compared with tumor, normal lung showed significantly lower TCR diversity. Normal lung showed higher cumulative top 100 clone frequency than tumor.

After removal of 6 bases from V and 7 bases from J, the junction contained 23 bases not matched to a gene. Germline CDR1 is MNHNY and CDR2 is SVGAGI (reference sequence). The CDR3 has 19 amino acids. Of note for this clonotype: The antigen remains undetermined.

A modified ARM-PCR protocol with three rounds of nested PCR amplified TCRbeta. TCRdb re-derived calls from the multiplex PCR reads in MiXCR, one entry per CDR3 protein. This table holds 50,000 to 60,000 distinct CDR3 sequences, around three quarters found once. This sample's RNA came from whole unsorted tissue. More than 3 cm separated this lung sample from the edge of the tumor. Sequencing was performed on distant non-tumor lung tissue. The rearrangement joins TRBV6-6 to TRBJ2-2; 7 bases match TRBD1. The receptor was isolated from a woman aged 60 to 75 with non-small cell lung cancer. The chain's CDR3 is CASSYGTVYRGGKRGELFF. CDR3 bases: TGTGCCAGCAGCTACGGGACAGTCTATCGTGGTGGGAAGCGCGGGGAGCTGTTTTTT.